The rows below give T cell receptor beta chains drawn from one sample of a study of blood T cell repertoires in COVID-19. The repertoire was sequenced with immunoSEQ multiplex PCR; TCRdb's copy has only in-frame clones and lacks some. The top ten clones hold around 8.6% of a sample with about 140,000 clones, about four fifths of them seen once. Sequenced input: peripheral blood. The receptor set was obtained from a human donor in a cohort sampled during active COVID-19. CDR3s include the opening cysteine and the closing phenylalanine or tryptophan. Fields, in order: D gene, V gene, J gene, clone size, CDR3 DNA, CDR3 protein. The D gene is left open where the match is weak. Clone size is shown for a subset of rows, as once, few, many or a class of expanded clone.

>.|TRBV5-1|TRBJ1-2|.
TGCGCCAGCAGCCCCCAGACAGGCTATGGCTACACCTTC
CASSPQTGYGYTF
>.|TRBV7-3|TRBJ2-7|.
TGTGCCAGCAGCTTAACGGGGCAGACCTACGAGCAGTACTTC
CASSLTGQTYEQYF
>.|TRBV6-5|TRBJ2-7|.
TGTGCCAGCACCCAGGGCTCTAGTTCCGAGCAGTACTTC
CASTQGSSSEQYF
>TRBD1|TRBV11-2|TRBJ1-3|.
TGTGCCAGCAGCTCTCCTAAGACAGGGAGGGGAAACACCATATATTTT
CASSSPKTGRGNTIYF
>TRBD2|TRBV7-2|TRBJ2-7|.
TGTGCCAGCAGCTTAGGCGGGGGCTCCTACGAGCAGTACTTC
CASSLGGGSYEQYF
>.|TRBV19|TRBJ1-1|.
TGTGCCAGTAGCCCGGGACAGAACACTGAAGCTTTCTTT
CASSPGQNTEAFF
>TRBD1|TRBV28|TRBJ1-6|.
TGTGCCAGCAGTCTAGGGGACAGGGGGCATTCACCCCTCCACTTT
CASSLGDRGHSPLHF
>TRBD1|TRBV27|TRBJ2-1|few
TGTGCCAGCAGTTCGGACAGGGCGTCTAATGAGCAGTTCTTC
CASSSDRASNEQFF
>.|TRBV19|TRBJ2-7|few
TGTGCCAGTAGTTCCCCGAGACCGGGTGCCTACGAGCAGTACTTC
CASSSPRPGAYEQYF
>.|TRBV6-5|TRBJ1-1|.
TGTGCCAGCAGCCGAAAAGGAGGTACCACTGAAGCTTTCTTT
CASSRKGGTTEAFF
>TRBD2|TRBV5-1|TRBJ2-4|.
TGCGCCAGCAACCTGGGGCCGGGGGGTTCAGACATTCAGTACTTC
CASNLGPGGSDIQYF
>TRBD1|TRBV6-5|TRBJ2-7|.
TGTGCCAGCATAGGGACAGGGCACGGCGAGCAGTACTTC
CASIGTGHGEQYF
>TRBD1|TRBV27|TRBJ1-2|once
TGTGCCAGCAAGACAGGGGGCCTCGGCTATGGCTACACCTTC
CASKTGGLGYGYTF
>.|TRBV28|TRBJ1-1|.
TGTGCCAGCAGTTTGAGGGGGGGCTTCACTGAAGCTTTCTTT
CASSLRGGFTEAFF
>TRBD1|TRBV19|TRBJ2-2|.
TGTGCCAGCACGCCTGGACAGGGGGTGAACACCGGGGAGCTGTTTTTT
CASTPGQGVNTGELFF
>TRBD1|TRBV5-1|TRBJ1-1|.
TGCGCCAGCAGCGCAGACAGGGGCGGGATGAACACTGAAGCTTTCTTT
CASSADRGGMNTEAFF
>.|TRBV14|TRBJ2-2|.
TGTGCCAGCAGCCATGGGGGCAACGGGGAGCTGTTTTTT
CASSHGGNGELFF
>.|TRBV28|TRBJ2-7|.
TGTGCCAGCAGTATAAACAGGGTTGGCGAGCAGTACTTC
CASSINRVGEQYF
>.|TRBV12-3/TRBV12-4|TRBJ1-5|.
TGTGCCAGCAGTGACAGTTATCAGCCCCAGCATTTT
CASSDSYQPQHF
>TRBD2|TRBV10-3|TRBJ2-1|once
TGTGCCCTAGGCGGCGGGGGGGCAAGGGAGCAGTTCTTC
CALGGGGAREQFF
>.|TRBV9|TRBJ1-1|.
TGTGCCAGCAGCGTTGGCAGAGCGGGGGCTGAAGCTTTCTTT
CASSVGRAGAEAFF
>.|TRBV5-1|TRBJ1-2|once
TGCGCCAGCAGCTTGAGGCCAGGCCGAAACTATGGCTACACCTTC
CASSLRPGRNYGYTF
>.|TRBV7-8|TRBJ1-6|.
TGTGCCAGCAGCTTCCAGGGTCAGCTCCACTTT
CASSFQGQLHF
>TRBD1|TRBV11-2|TRBJ2-3|.
TGTGCCAGCAGCTTAACAGGGGGTAATACGCAGTATTTT
CASSLTGGNTQYF
>.|TRBV20-1|TRBJ2-1|once
TGCAGTGCGGCACTAGACAATGAGCAGTTCTTC
CSAALDNEQFF
>.|TRBV7-2|TRBJ1-2|.
TGTGCCAGCAGCTTAGAGGCAGGCTATGGCTACACCTTC
CASSLEAGYGYTF
>.|TRBV19|TRBJ1-1|once
TGTGCCAGTAGTATCTTGGCCCCGAAGGGAGTGGAAGCTTTCTTT
CASSILAPKGVEAFF
>.|TRBV5-5|TRBJ1-2|.
TGTGCCAGCAGCTCAAATGGATGGGCAGCTAACTATGGCTACACCTTC
CASSSNGWAANYGYTF
>.|TRBV11-2|TRBJ2-7|.
TGTGCCAGCAGCTTAGACAGGGTGGGGGGTGAGCAGTACTTC
CASSLDRVGGEQYF
>.|TRBV29-1|TRBJ1-4|once
TGCAGCGTTTGGGCCCCTACTAATGAAAAACTGTTTTTT
CSVWAPTNEKLFF
>TRBD1|TRBV5-4|TRBJ2-5|.
TGTGCCAGCAGTCCCGAGGAAGGGGGCTGGGAGACCCAGTACTTC
CASSPEEGGWETQYF
>.|TRBV6-2/TRBV6-3|TRBJ2-3|.
TGTGCCAGCAGTTTTATGAGCACAGATACGCAGTATTTT
CASSFMSTDTQYF
>TRBD1|TRBV27|TRBJ1-3|few
TGTGCCAAAGATCCGGGACAGGCTTCAGGTGGAAACACCATATATTTT
CAKDPGQASGGNTIYF
>.|TRBV7-2|TRBJ2-3|.
TGTGCCAGCAGCTTAGTTGCAGTCAAGACAGATACGCAGTATTTT
CASSLVAVKTDTQYF
>.|TRBV6-4|TRBJ2-4|.
TGTGCCAGCAGTGTAGGCCGGGGTTCCTTAGCCAAAAACATTCAGTACTTC
CASSVGRGSLAKNIQYF
>.|TRBV21-1|TRBJ1-2|.
TGTGCCAGCAGCAAGGGGGCGGCAGGGGTGTCTAACTATGGCTACACCTTC
CASSKGAAGVSNYGYTF
>TRBD1|TRBV6-5|TRBJ2-7|.
TGTGCCAGCAGCTCGACAGGGTACGAGCAGTACTTC
CASSSTGYEQYF
>.|TRBV20-1|TRBJ2-1|.
TGCAGTGCTCCATACAATGAGCAGTTCTTC
CSAPYNEQFF
>.|TRBV12-2|TRBJ1-2|.
TGTGCAAGTCGCTCACCACCCGGGGGGCTTGGCTATGGCTACACCTTC
CASRSPPGGLGYGYTF
>TRBD1|TRBV9|TRBJ1-6|.
TGTGCCAGCAACCTAGGACAGGATAATTCACCCCTCCACTTT
CASNLGQDNSPLHF